This TCR beta chain came from a study of technical replicates of blood from a handful of donors. After removal of 4 bases from V and 8 bases from J, the junction contained 8 bases not matched to a gene. Germline CDR1 reads MNHNS; CDR2 reads SASEGT. CDR3 length: 15 residues. The table came from immunoSEQ multiplex PCR; TCRdb's copy has only in-frame clones and leaves some out. The sample yields fewer than 95,000 clones, over 85% seen once. This clone has a single count. This receptor was obtained from a human donor in good health. The gene calls are TRBV6-1 and TRBJ1-4; 9 bases fit TRBD1. Material: T cells isolated from PBMCs. In nucleotides, the CDR3 is TGTGCCAGCAGTGGACGAAGGACAGGGGACGAAAAACTGTTTTTT. Its translation: CASSGRRTGDEKLFF.